The 32 T cell receptor beta chains below come from one sample, sequenced in a study of T cells after yellow fever vaccination. MiXCR, run by TCRdb on the 5' RACE reads, gives a single entry per CDR3 protein. The table has 250,000 to 350,000 distinct CDR3 sequences, approximately 10% seen once. The specimen was CD4+ T cells sorted from PBMCs, collected 5 days after the yellow fever booster vaccination. The receptors shown here come from a young man who received the YFV17D yellow fever vaccine.

V usage is TRBV7-9 and J usage is TRBJ2-1, with D possibly called TRBD1 or TRBD2 (5 bases each). This CDR3 is built from 14 residues. Germline lookup yields CDR1 SEHNR and CDR2 FQNEAQ (reference sequence). The germline V and J ends were trimmed by 2 bases and 9 bases, with 14 bases remaining between them. CDR3 bases: TGTGCCAGCAGCTTATTTTGGGGGTCAGGTGAGCAGTTCTTC. It is translated as CASSLFWGSGEQFF.

This clonotype appeared a single time. This sequence joins TRBV2 and TRBJ1-5, with D unclear. There are 15 residues in the CDR3. Germline-derived CDR1 and CDR2 are SNHLY and FYNNEI. V was clipped by 3 bases and J by 2 bases, with 11 bases between them. CDR3 sequence: CASSETPSGNQPQHF. DNA of the CDR3: TGTGCCAGCAGTGAGACACCGTCCGGCAATCAGCCCCAGCATTTT.

This clonotype appeared many times. The gene calls are TRBV4-3 and TRBJ2-5; D is perhaps TRBD2 (7 bases). V was pared by 1 base and J by 5 bases, with 11 bases between. Germline-derived CDR1 and CDR2 are LGHNA and YSLEER. This CDR3 comprises 14 residues. DNA for the CDR3: TGCGCCAGCAGCCAAGGGGGGGGCGGCGAGACCCAGTACTTC. Translated: CASSQGGGGETQYF.

In this sample, this clonotype turned up many times. The genes are TRBV24-1 and TRBJ2-1; 12 bases line up with TRBD2. Looked up from germline, CDR1 is KGHDR and CDR2 is SFDVKD. The CDR3 spans 15 residues. V was clipped by 6 bases and J by 6 bases; unmatched bases: 5. CDR3 DNA sequence: TGTGCCACCAGTACTCCTAGCGGGGGGGCCAATGAGCAGTTCTTC. Its protein is CATSTPSGGANEQFF.

V usage is TRBV6-6 and J usage is TRBJ2-3; D gene uncertain. CDR1 is MNHNY, CDR2 SVGAGI, per germline (reference sequence). The length of the CDR3 is 13 residues. The V and J ends lost 6 bases and 2 bases respectively, with 9 bases between them. The CDR3 loop is CASSLGYTDTQYF. CDR3 DNA: TGTGCCAGCAGCCTTGGTTACACAGATACGCAGTATTTT.

With respect to this clonotype: A read error may be the cause here, since a much bigger clone is one base away. V is TRBV6-2 or TRBV6-3 and J is TRBJ2-5; no clear D gene. The CDR3 is 11 residues long. Germline CDR1 reads MNHEY; CDR2 reads SVGEGT. CDR3 DNA: TGTGCCAGCAGCCACCATGAGACCCAGTACTTC. Amino acid sequence: CASSHHETQYF.

V is TRBV29-1 and J is TRBJ2-3, with D possibly called TRBD1 or TRBD2 (5 bases each). This CDR3 region has 13 residues. Trimming shortened V by 4 bases and J by 8 bases, and 16 bases separated the two germline ends. The V gene's germline CDR1 is SQVTM and CDR2 ANQGSEA. CDR3 sequence: CSVVLWGSGTQYF. CDR3 in DNA: TGCAGCGTTGTATTGTGGGGGAGTGGTACGCAGTATTTT.

The genes are TRBV11-3 and TRBJ2-1; D is perhaps TRBD1 (6 bases). The CDR3 has 15 residues. CDR1 is SGHNT and CDR2 is YENEEA in the germline V gene. With 5 bases removed from V and 7 bases from J, the gap between germline ends came to 18 bases. The CDR3 DNA is TGTGCCAGCAGCCCTCGACAGGTACCGTTTAATGAGCAGTTCTTC. It translates to CASSPRQVPFNEQFF.

This chain uses TRBV5-1 with TRBJ2-4; possibly TRBD2 for D (6 bases). Germline loops: CDR1 SGHRS, CDR2 YFSETQ. Between the trimmed V and J ends, which lost 0 bases and 1 base, there was a span of 11 bases. There are 16 residues in the CDR3. The CDR3 nucleotides are TGCGCCAGCAGCTTGGGATCGGGGGACGCCAAAAACATTCAGTACTTC. This codes for CASSLGSGDAKNIQYF. Full variable domain (rest looked up from reference TRBV5-1 and TRBJ2-4): KAGVTQTPRYLIKTRGQQVTLSCSPISGHRSVSWYQQTPGQGLQFLFEYFSETQRNKGNFPGRFSGRQFSNSRSEMNVSTLELGDSALYLCASSLGSGDAKNIQYFGAGTRLSVL.

This clonotype was seen repeatedly, ten times or more. The rearrangement joins TRBV4-3 to TRBJ1-5, with D possibly being TRBD1 (5 bases). The V end lost 1 base, the J end lost 7 bases, and 8 bases lay between the germline ends. The CDR3 contains 13 residues. CDR1 is LGHNA, CDR2 YSLEER, per germline. The CDR3 bases are TGCGCCAGCAGCCAAGCAAGGGACCAGCCCCAGCATTTT. The encoded protein is CASSQARDQPQHF.

This chain joins TRBV10-3 and TRBJ2-1; TRBD1 matches 8 bases. Germline assignment: CDR1 ENHRY and CDR2 SYGVKD. The CDR3 covers 15 residues. With 5 bases clipped from V and 5 bases from J, the junction kept 8 bases outside the gene matches. The CDR3 DNA reads TGTGCCATCAGTTCCGGGACAGGAATTCACAATGAGCAGTTCTTC. This translates into CAISSGTGIHNEQFF.

The J gene is TRBJ1-1, the V gene TRBV20-1; D gene uncertain. The germline V gene encodes CDR1 DFQATT and CDR2 SNEGSKA (reference sequence). Trimming left V 0 bases short and J 6 bases short, with 11 bases between. CDR3 length equals 13 residues. CDR3 residues: CSARDLMRAEAFF. In DNA form, the CDR3 reads TGCAGTGCTAGAGATCTGATGAGGGCTGAAGCTTTCTTT.

This clonotype was seen a handful of times. This chain joins TRBV18 and TRBJ1-5; no firm D call. The CDR3 runs to 15 residues. Looked up from germline, CDR1 is KGHSH and CDR2 is LQKENI. Trimming left V 0 bases short and J 4 bases short, with 10 bases between. The CDR3 here is CASSPPLTPNQPQHF. In DNA, the CDR3 is TGTGCCAGCTCACCACCGTTAACCCCGAATCAGCCCCAGCATTTT.

This clonotype came up many times. The rearrangement uses TRBV5-1 and TRBJ1-1; D is perhaps TRBD1 (6 bases). Trimming took off 4 bases at V and 4 bases at J, with 20 bases between the two ends. The CDR3 is 16 residues long. Germline CDR1 and CDR2: SGHRS and YFSETQ. CDR3 in amino acids: CASSLPSGARGTEAFF. DNA of the CDR3: TGCGCCAGCAGCCTACCCTCAGGGGCCCGGGGCACTGAAGCTTTCTTT.

The table lists this clonotype with a few counts. The gene calls are TRBV12-3 or TRBV12-4 and TRBJ2-7; 9 nucleotides line up with TRBD2. Germline trimming cut 2 bases from V and 4 bases from J; bases unmatched to any gene: 6. The CDR3 extends over 15 amino acids. The CDR3 bases are TGTGCCAGCAGTTTACCTAGCCTAGCGGGGTACGAGCAGTACTTC. Protein sequence: CASSLPSLAGYEQYF.

This clonotype was counted only a few times. The J gene is TRBJ2-2, the V gene TRBV4-1; TRBD1 agrees at 7 bases. J gave up 0 bases and V 4 bases, and 5 bases lay outside the gene matches. This CDR3 contains 16 residues. The germline V gene has CDR1 MGHRA and CDR2 YSYEKL. The CDR3 here is CASSLETGTNTGELFF. CDR3 nucleotides: TGCGCCAGCAGCCTTGAGACAGGGACGAACACCGGGGAGCTGTTTTTT.

This clonotype has at least ten counts. The rearrangement links TRBV7-3 to TRBJ2-7; D possibly corresponds to TRBD1 (6 bases). Germline V CDR1 and CDR2: SGHTA, FQGTGA. This CDR3 is 14 amino acids long. V lost 0 bases and J 2 bases, leaving 8 bases between the germline ends. The CDR3 sequence is CASSLTAGAYEQYF. CDR3 nucleotide sequence: TGTGCCAGCAGCTTAACGGCAGGGGCCTACGAGCAGTACTTC.

This clonotype was seen only a few times. This rearrangement joins TRBV12-3 or TRBV12-4 to TRBJ2-3; 7 positions match TRBD1. V shed 8 bases, J shed 2 bases, and the junction held 10 bases outside the gene matches. The CDR3 covers 15 residues. The DNA of the CDR3 is TGTGCCAGCTCGACACAGGGGACCCTCACAGATACGCAGTATTTT. It yields the protein CASSTQGTLTDTQYF.

This rearrangement joins TRBV5-1 to TRBJ2-3; D remains ambiguous. V lost 6 bases and J 0 bases, leaving 8 bases between the germline ends. Germline values: CDR1 SGHRS, CDR2 YFSETQ. The length of the CDR3 is 13 residues. DNA of the CDR3: TGCGCCAGCAACCCGGATAGCACAGATACGCAGTATTTT. This codes for CASNPDSTDTQYF.

This clonotype was counted at least ten times. The V call is TRBV6-2 or TRBV6-3, the J call TRBJ2-3; the D is unclear. The CDR3 contains 12 residues. V lost 2 bases to trimming and J lost 2 bases, with 2 bases between them. CDR1 and CDR2 (germline): MNHEY, SVGEGT. CDR3 residues: CASSYDTDTQYF. CDR3 bases: TGTGCCAGCAGTTACGACACAGATACGCAGTATTTT.

In its sample, this clonotype was seen a few times. This chain uses TRBV7-2 with TRBJ1-1; D unresolved. The CDR3 contains 15 residues. The germline V gene encodes CDR1 SGHTA and CDR2 FQGNSA. V was pared by 3 bases and J by 4 bases, with 15 bases between. CDR3 residues: CASSFPPLTGTEAFF. In nucleotides, the CDR3 is TGTGCCAGCAGCTTCCCTCCTCTCACGGGCACTGAAGCTTTCTTT.

This clonotype was detected only a few times. The chain couples TRBV6-6 to TRBJ1-4; D remains unclear. V was shortened by 7 bases and J by 5 bases, with 14 bases between the two germline ends. Germline assignment: CDR1 MNHNY and CDR2 SVGAGI (reference sequence). This CDR3 is built from 14 residues. CDR3 bases: TGTGCCAGCACCACCTCACAGCTGAATGAAAAACTGTTTTTT. Translated: CASTTSQLNEKLFF.

The genes are TRBV20-1 and TRBJ2-4; no clear D. The length of the CDR3 is 14 residues. The V gene's germline CDR1 is DFQATT and CDR2 SNEGSKA (reference sequence). Trimming left V 0 bases short and J 1 base short, with 7 bases between. In nucleotides, the CDR3 is TGCAGTGCTAGAGATGGCCGGGCCAAAAACATTCAGTACTTC. The encoded protein is CSARDGRAKNIQYF.

This clonotype was seen more than once but under ten times. The V gene is TRBV20-1, the J gene TRBJ1-1; D is unclear. With 3 bases removed from V and 8 bases from J, the gap between germline ends came to 10 bases. This CDR3 has 11 residues. Germline CDR1 reads DFQATT; CDR2 reads SNEGSKA (reference sequence). Here the CDR3 DNA reads TGCAGTGCTAGGGGCACGCTCGAAGCTTTCTTT. This sequence encodes CSARGTLEAFF.

The J gene is TRBJ2-2, the V gene TRBV5-6; D perhaps matches TRBD1 (6 bases). V gave up 0 bases and J gave up 4 bases, with 16 bases separating them. The CDR3 is 17 residues long. Per germline, CDR1 SGHDT and CDR2 YYEEEE. The CDR3 sequence: CASSLAGHRIGTGELFF. CDR3 nucleotides: TGTGCCAGCAGCTTGGCGGGACACCGGATCGGCACCGGGGAGCTGTTTTTT.

A few counts support this clonotype. V and J are TRBV18 and TRBJ1-2; 7 nucleotides line up with TRBD1. Germline-derived CDR1 and CDR2 are KGHSH and LQKENI. With 4 bases clipped from V and 4 bases from J, the junction kept 6 bases outside the gene matches. The CDR3 spans 14 residues. CDR3 loop: CASSLDRDSYGYTF. CDR3 nucleotides: TGTGCCAGCTCACTTGACCGGGACAGCTATGGCTACACCTTC. Filled out from reference TRBV18 and TRBJ1-2, the complete variable domain reads NAGVMQNPRHLVRRRGQEARLRCSPMKGHSHVYWYRQLPEEGLKFMVYLQKENIIDESGMPKERFSAEFPKEGPSILRIQQVVRGDSAAYFCASSLDRDSYGYTFGSGTRLTVV.

In this sample, this clonotype turned up a few times. The gene calls are TRBV7-2 and TRBJ2-2; no firm D call. With 7 bases removed from V and 6 bases from J, the gap between germline ends came to 12 bases. CDR3 length: 13 residues. Looked up from germline, CDR1 is SGHTA and CDR2 is FQGNSA. The CDR3: CASTLPLSGELFF. The CDR3 DNA sequence: TGTGCCAGCACCCTGCCTCTTTCCGGGGAGCTGTTTTTT.

In this sample, this clonotype turned up a few times. This sequence joins TRBV5-5 and TRBJ2-2; TRBD1 matches 7 bases. Germline V gives CDR1 SGHKS, CDR2 YYEKEE (reference sequence). The V segment lost 3 bases and the J segment 0 bases; nucleotides outside the gene matches: 2. CDR3 size: 15 residues. In nucleotides, the CDR3 is TGTGCCAGCAGCTCGGACAGGCCGAACACCGGGGAGCTGTTTTTT. It is translated as CASSSDRPNTGELFF.

The chain combines TRBV7-3 with TRBJ2-2, with 8 bases aligning to TRBD2. With V trimmed by 2 bases and J by 0 bases, 2 bases remained unmatched. Germline V CDR1 and CDR2: SGHTA, FQGTGA. CDR3 length equals 16 residues. The CDR3 nucleotides are TGTGCCAGCAGCTTACTCGGGGGGGCGAACACCGGGGAGCTGTTTTTT. Encoded protein: CASSLLGGANTGELFF.

This clonotype was seen a few times. V is TRBV11-1 and J is TRBJ2-2; no reliable D call. Trimming took 5 bases from V and 8 from J, leaving 9 bases between them. Looked up from germline, CDR1 is SGHAT and CDR2 is FQDESV (reference sequence). This CDR3 comprises 12 residues. CDR3 sequence reads: CASSLLQGELFF. CDR3 in DNA: TGTGCCAGCAGCCTGCTCCAAGGGGAGCTGTTTTTT.

The chain is built from TRBV28 and TRBJ1-1; no reliable D call. The CDR3 contains 13 residues. Germline CDR1 and CDR2: MDHEN and SYDVKM. The V end lost 10 bases, the J end lost 0 bases, and 12 bases lay between the germline ends. CDR3 in DNA: TGTGCCACCTCGCAGAGATTGAACACTGAAGCTTTCTTT. This encodes CATSQRLNTEAFF.

This clonotype was counted ten times or more. This rearrangement joins TRBV4-2 to TRBJ2-5; TRBD1 is a possible D gene (6 bases). V lost 0 bases and J 5 bases, leaving 10 bases between the germline ends. Germline CDR1 reads LGHNA; CDR2 reads YNFKEQ. The CDR3 has 14 amino acids. The CDR3 here is CASSQEGAAETQYF. CDR3 in DNA: TGTGCCAGCAGCCAAGAGGGGGCGGCGGAGACCCAGTACTTC.